Shown below are 30 T cell receptor beta chains from a single sample sequenced in a study of blood T cell repertoires in COVID-19. Produced via immunoSEQ multiplex PCR; TCRdb's table is partial and in-frame only. The sample lists 350,000 to 400,000 clones, around 92% occurring once. The sequenced material came from PBMCs or T cells enriched from blood (not recorded which). These receptors originate from a woman under 40 who had recovered from COVID-19.

The chain carries TRBV23-1 and TRBJ2-7, with 9 bases matching TRBD1. TRBV23-1 is reported as an ORF; its role is uncertain. This CDR3 comprises 15 residues. The trim removed 9 bases at V and 1 base at J, leaving 10 bases unmatched. In DNA, the CDR3 is TGCGCCAGTGGACAGGGGTGGGCAGGGTCCTACGAGCAGTACTTC. Encoded protein: CASGQGWAGSYEQYF.

The CDR3 loop is CASSNGRVNQPQHF. The CDR3 bases are TGTGCCAGTAGTAACGGGAGGGTTAATCAGCCCCAGCATTTT. V gene TRBV19 combines with J gene TRBJ1-5; no definite D call. The CDR3 consists of 14 residues. Trimming cost V 4 bases and J 4 bases, with 11 bases left between them. Germline CDR1 reads LNHDA; CDR2 reads SQIVND (reference sequence).

J is TRBJ2-3 and V is TRBV9; 8 bases match TRBD2. The CDR3 is made up of 13 amino acids. V lost 3 bases to trimming and J lost 5 bases; unmatched junction nucleotides: 2. Germline-derived CDR1 and CDR2 are SGDLS and YYNGEE. The CDR3 is CASSAGTRDTQYF. The CDR3 DNA follows: TGTGCCAGCAGCGCCGGGACTAGAGATACGCAGTATTTT.

V gene TRBV15 combines with J gene TRBJ1-5, with unresolved D. Germline V lookup: CDR1 LNHNV, CDR2 YYDKDF (reference sequence). This CDR3 has 12 amino acids. The V and J ends lost 0 bases and 7 bases respectively, with 4 bases between them. DNA of the CDR3: TGTGCCACCAGCAGAGATGTACAGCCCCAGCATTTT. Its protein is CATSRDVQPQHF. Full variable domain (remainder filled in from reference TRBV15 and TRBJ1-5): DAMVIQNPRYQVTQFGKPVTLSCSQTLNHNVMYWYQQKSSQAPKLLFHYYDKDFNNEADTPDNFQSRRPNTSFCFLDIRSPGLGDTAMYLCATSRDVQPQHFGDGTRLSIL.

The chain carries TRBV7-9 and TRBJ2-3; 9 positions agree with TRBD2. Per germline, CDR1 SEHNR and CDR2 FQNEAQ (reference sequence). Losses at the gene ends were 1 base for V and 2 bases for J; bases not matched to a gene: 7. CDR3 length: 17 amino acids. The CDR3 DNA reads as TGTGCCAGCAGCTTAGACTTAGCGGGGGAGATCACAGATACGCAGTATTTT. Amino acid sequence: CASSLDLAGEITDTQYF.

This clone was observed once. The rearrangement joins TRBV11-2 to TRBJ2-1, with TRBD1 matching 8 bases. After removal of 3 bases from V and 7 bases from J, the junction contained 11 bases not matched to a gene. Germline V lookup: CDR1 SGHAT, CDR2 FQNNGV. The CDR3 has 16 residues. In nucleotides, the CDR3 is TGTGCCAGCAGCTTTAGTTGGCAGGGGGCGAGTAATGAGCAGTTCTTC. The encoded protein is CASSFSWQGASNEQFF. Filled out from reference TRBV11-2 and TRBJ2-1, the complete variable domain reads EAGVAQSPRYKIIEKRQSVAFWCNPISGHATLYWYQQILGQGPKLLIQFQNNGVVDDSQLPKDRFSAERLKGVDSTLKIQPAKLEDSAVYLCASSFSWQGASNEQFFGPGTRLTVL.

The sample holds one count of this clone. The gene calls are TRBV4-2 and TRBJ2-3; TRBD2 is a possible D gene (6 bases). Trimming shortened V by 4 bases and J by 5 bases, and 19 bases separated the two germline ends. CDR1 and CDR2 from the germline V gene are LGHNA and YNFKEQ. The CDR3 is 16 residues long. CDR3 DNA sequence: TGTGCCAGCAGCCCCCCGGCCCTAGCGAGGAGAGATACGCAGTATTTT. Translation: CASSPPALARRDTQYF.

V gene TRBV4-3 combines with J gene TRBJ2-7, with TRBD1 matching 9 bases. Germline-derived CDR1 and CDR2 are LGHNA and YSLEER. V shed 5 bases and J 2 bases; nucleotides not matched to a gene: 4. The CDR3 has 14 residues. CDR3 nucleotide sequence: TGCGCCAGCAGCGAAAGACAGGGGGCCTACGAGCAGTACTTC. Protein: CASSERQGAYEQYF.

CDR3 coding DNA: TGCGCCAGCAACCCAGGGGGCGAGGGCTATGGCTACACCTTC. Translating gives CASNPGGEGYGYTF. The rearrangement uses TRBV4-1 and TRBJ1-2, with 8 bases identical to TRBD1. The CDR3 contains 14 residues. The ends lost 7 bases at V and 4 bases at J; junction bases unmatched: 8. Germline CDR1 MGHRA, CDR2 YSYEKL.

In DNA form, the CDR3 reads TGTGCCAGCAGCCTCGCTGGGGAACTAGCAACCAAAAACATTCAGTACTTC. Its protein product is CASSLAGELATKNIQYF. J is TRBJ2-4 and V is TRBV7-8; possibly TRBD2 for D (6 bases). CDR3 length: 17 residues. Trimming stripped 5 bases from V and 2 bases from J, with 19 bases between. Germline CDR1 reads SGHVS; CDR2 reads FQNEAQ.

The V call is TRBV28, the J call TRBJ2-1, with D tentatively TRBD1 (6 bases). Germline-derived CDR1 and CDR2 are MDHEN and SYDVKM. This CDR3 has 13 amino acids. The V and J ends lost 2 bases and 7 bases respectively, with 9 bases between them. CDR3 nucleotides: TGTGCCAGCAGTTTAGGGACAAGGAATGAGCAGTTCTTC. This translates into CASSLGTRNEQFF.

Note on this clone: At one end the junction does not follow the germline gene, possibly because of a read error. This rearrangement joins TRBV24-1 to TRBJ1-1; D is uncertain. The CDR3 runs 14 residues. Germline V lookup: CDR1 KGHDR, CDR2 SFDVKD. CDR3 DNA sequence: TGTGCCACCAGTGATGTGGGAACCAGGACTGGAGCTTTCTTT. Its translation is CATSDVGTRTGAFF.

The genes are TRBV7-8 and TRBJ2-1, with D possibly TRBD2 on 6 matching bases. Trimming cost V 2 bases and J 3 bases, with 8 bases left between them. CDR3 size: 14 residues. The germline V gene has CDR1 SGHVS and CDR2 FQNEAQ. CDR3 DNA sequence: TGTGCCAGCAGCTTACTCGGGAGCTACAATGAGCAGTTCTTC. As protein: CASSLLGSYNEQFF.

The rearrangement links TRBV5-4 to TRBJ2-5, with TRBD2 matching over 8 bases. The length of the CDR3 is 16 residues. V was pared by 4 bases and J by 4 bases, with 12 bases of the junction left unmatched. The germline V gene encodes CDR1 SGHNT and CDR2 YYREEE (reference sequence). The CDR3 DNA reads TGTGCCAGCAGCCAGCCGGGAGGGGGGCTTAGAGAGACCCAGTACTTC. Encoded protein: CASSQPGGGLRETQYF.

This chain connects TRBV5-4 to TRBJ2-7; the D gene is possibly TRBD2 (6 bases). The CDR3 runs to 14 residues. Germline values: CDR1 SGHNT, CDR2 YYREEE (reference sequence). Trimming took off 0 bases at V and 6 bases at J, with 13 bases between the two ends. The CDR3 region is CASSLELASSEQYF. CDR3 nucleotides: TGTGCCAGCAGCTTGGAACTAGCTTCAAGCGAGCAGTACTTC.

This chain joins TRBV18 and TRBJ1-2; no firm D call. The ends were cut back, 2 bases at V and 4 bases at J, with 14 bases in the middle. This CDR3 spans 15 amino acids. Germline CDR1 KGHSH, CDR2 LQKENI. This CDR3 reads CASSPSSGRGYGYTF. The CDR3 DNA sequence: TGTGCCAGCTCACCATCTTCGGGGAGAGGCTATGGCTACACCTTC.

DNA for the CDR3: TGTGCCAGCAGTTTACCCACAGCTAATTCACCCCTCCACTTT. As protein: CASSLPTANSPLHF. V is TRBV27 and J is TRBJ1-6; D not certain. The CDR3 totals 14 residues. Trimming stripped 2 bases from V and 6 bases from J, with 8 bases between. Germline V gene lookup returns CDR1 MNHEY and CDR2 SMNVEV (reference sequence).

This clone was detected a few times. This chain connects TRBV5-4 to TRBJ2-1; tentatively, D is TRBD1 (6 bases). From germline, CDR1 is SGHNT and CDR2 YYREEE (reference sequence). The CDR3 spans 16 residues. Trimming stripped 0 bases from V and 7 bases from J, with 17 bases between. CDR3 residues: CASSLGGSPGQNEQFF. CDR3 nucleotide sequence: TGTGCCAGCAGCTTGGGAGGGTCCCCTGGACAGAATGAGCAGTTCTTC.

The chain joins TRBV10-3 to TRBJ1-2, with D perhaps TRBD1 (5 bases). V lost 3 bases to trimming and J lost 0 bases, with 11 bases between them. CDR1 and CDR2 from the germline V gene are ENHRY and SYGVKD. There are 15 residues in the CDR3. In DNA, the CDR3 is TGTGCCATCAGTGATCCGGCGGGGGCTAACTATGGCTACACCTTC. Its protein is CAISDPAGANYGYTF.

The V gene is TRBV5-4, the J gene TRBJ1-6; D is unresolved. This CDR3 spans 15 amino acids. Germline V gene data show CDR1 as SGHNT and CDR2 as YYREEE (reference sequence). The V and J ends lost 2 bases and 2 bases respectively, with 8 bases between them. The chain's CDR3 is CASSLEVTYNSPLHF. The DNA of the CDR3 is TGTGCCAGCAGCTTAGAGGTTACCTATAATTCACCCCTCCACTTT.

The V call is TRBV27, the J call TRBJ2-7, with D tentatively TRBD2 (6 bases). Trimming removed 10 bases at V and 0 bases at J, with 10 bases between. CDR1 is MNHEY, CDR2 SMNVEV, per germline (reference sequence). The CDR3 contains 12 residues. The DNA for the CDR3 is TGTGCCACCGTCGGGGGCTCCTACGAGCAGTACTTC. The encoded protein is CATVGGSYEQYF.

The V and J genes are TRBV7-9 and TRBJ1-5; no reliable D call. V was shortened by 4 bases and J by 9 bases, with 13 bases between the two germline ends. The CDR3 runs 13 residues. The germline CDR1 and CDR2 sequences are SEHNR and FQNEAQ (reference sequence). This chain's CDR3 is CASSWEPRGPQHF. CDR3 DNA sequence: TGTGCCAGCAGCTGGGAGCCTCGGGGGCCCCAGCATTTT.

This clone was detected many times. CDR3 loop: CASSEFGTSEYNEQFF. The CDR3 region has the DNA TGTGCCAGCAGTGAGTTCGGGACTAGCGAATACAATGAGCAGTTCTTC. The rearrangement joins TRBV6-1 to TRBJ2-1; the match to TRBD2 covers 10 bases. Germline CDR1 and CDR2: MNHNS and SASEGT. The CDR3 spans 16 residues. V gave up 3 bases and J gave up 4 bases; unmatched junction bases: 6.

For the CDR3, the DNA is TGTGCCAGCAGCTTACTAGCGCAGAGCTCCTACAATGAGCAGTTCTTC. Its protein product is CASSLLAQSSYNEQFF. The chain has TRBV11-2 and TRBJ2-1, with a tentative D call TRBD2 (6 bases). Germline assignment: CDR1 SGHAT and CDR2 FQNNGV. This CDR3 region has 16 residues. V lost 2 bases to trimming and J lost 0 bases, with 11 bases between them.

This rearrangement joins TRBV11-3 to TRBJ2-1; 7 nucleotides line up with TRBD1. This CDR3 has 17 residues. Germline lookup yields CDR1 SGHNT and CDR2 YENEEA. V lost 3 bases to trimming and J lost 3 bases; unmatched junction nucleotides: 11. Here the CDR3 DNA reads TGTGCCAGCAGCTTTTCAACCGGACAGGCCAGCTACAATGAGCAGTTCTTC. Protein sequence: CASSFSTGQASYNEQFF. The complete variable domain, with remaining parts taken from reference TRBV11-3 and TRBJ2-1, reads EAGVVQSPRYKIIEKKQPVAFWCNPISGHNTLYWYLQNLGQGPELLIRYENEEAVDDSQLPKDRFSAERLKGVDSTLKIQPAELGDSAVYLCASSFSTGQASYNEQFFGPGTRLTVL.

CDR3 nucleotide sequence: TGTGCCATCAGGGGAGGGGCCGGGACCGCTCTTGGGAACACCATATATTTT. Amino acid sequence: CAIRGGAGTALGNTIYF. The chain recombines TRBV10-3 with TRBJ1-3, with TRBD1 as a possible D gene (5 bases). This CDR3 contains 17 residues. Germline-derived CDR1 and CDR2 are ENHRY and SYGVKD. The V end lost 6 bases, the J end lost 7 bases, and 25 bases lay between the germline ends.

The chain uses TRBV21-1 and TRBJ2-3; TRBD1 is the table's D call and was not checked against the DNA. TRBV21-1 is recorded as a pseudogene. The CDR3 has 14 residues. The chain's CDR3 is CAPPGRGRLYTQYF. The CDR3 bases are TGTGCCCCGCCTGGTAGGGGAAGATTGTATACGCAGTATTTT.

CDR3 DNA sequence: TGCAGCGTGCGAGCGGGAGACTTTGGAGATACGCAGTATTTT. Protein sequence: CSVRAGDFGDTQYF. The V call is TRBV29-1, the J call TRBJ2-3; TRBD2 aligns across 8 bases. This CDR3 has 14 residues. In germline, CDR1 is SQVTM, CDR2 ANQGSEA. V was clipped by 6 bases and J by 5 bases; unmatched bases: 10.

V gene TRBV5-1 combines with J gene TRBJ1-1, with D uncertain. CDR3 length equals 15 residues. Germline CDR1 reads SGHRS; CDR2 reads YFSETQ. V was clipped by 1 base and J by 4 bases, with 14 bases between them. CDR3 sequence: CASSLLGGEGTEAFF. As DNA, the CDR3 is TGCGCCAGCAGCTTGTTAGGAGGTGAAGGCACTGAAGCTTTCTTT.

The chain is built from TRBV24-1 and TRBJ2-7, with TRBD1 matching over 9 bases. There are 14 residues in the CDR3. Per germline, CDR1 KGHDR and CDR2 SFDVKD. The ends lost 4 bases at V and 3 bases at J; junction bases unmatched: 3. The CDR3 sequence: CATSDGGQGYEQYF. The DNA for the CDR3 is TGTGCCACCAGTGACGGGGGACAGGGCTACGAGCAGTACTTC.